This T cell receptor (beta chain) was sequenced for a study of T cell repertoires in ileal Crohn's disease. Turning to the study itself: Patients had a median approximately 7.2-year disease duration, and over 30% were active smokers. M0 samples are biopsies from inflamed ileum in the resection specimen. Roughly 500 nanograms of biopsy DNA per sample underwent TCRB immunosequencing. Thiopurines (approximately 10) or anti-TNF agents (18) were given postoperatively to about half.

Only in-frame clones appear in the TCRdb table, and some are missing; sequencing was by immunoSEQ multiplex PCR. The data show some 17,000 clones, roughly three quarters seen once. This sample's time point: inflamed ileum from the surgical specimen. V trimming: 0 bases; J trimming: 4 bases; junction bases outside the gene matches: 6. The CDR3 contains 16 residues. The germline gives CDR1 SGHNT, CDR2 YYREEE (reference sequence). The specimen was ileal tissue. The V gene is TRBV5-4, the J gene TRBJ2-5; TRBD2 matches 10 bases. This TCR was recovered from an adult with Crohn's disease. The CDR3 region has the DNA TGTGCCAGCAGCTTGGGTGTTAGCGGGGGGCCAGAGACCCAGTACTTC. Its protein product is CASSLGVSGGPETQYF. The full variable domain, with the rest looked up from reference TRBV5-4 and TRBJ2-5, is ETGVTQSPTHLIKTRGQQVTLRCSSQSGHNTVSWYQQALGQGPQFIFQYYREEENGRGNFPPRFSGLQFPNYSSELNVNALELDDSALYLCASSLGVSGGPETQYFGPGTRLLVL.